The rows below give T cell receptor beta chains drawn from one sample of a study of blood T cells in healthy people across ages. One entry per CDR3 protein, called by TCRdb with MiXCR from the 5' RACE reads. The sample consists of about 680,000 distinct CDR3 sequences, 45% to 50% of them appearing once. Material for sequencing was blood. The receptors derive from a woman aged 55-69 years in good health. Each CDR3 is given with its conserved first and last residue. The D gene is left open where the match is weak. Some rows mark clone size as missing; the rest say once, few, many or name a class of expanded clone.

clone_size	d_call	j_call	v_call	cdr3_aa	cdr3_nt
NA	TRBD2	TRBJ2-2	TRBV9	CASSPHRLASTGELFF	TGTGCCAGCAGCCCCCATCGACTAGCTTCCACCGGGGAGCTGTTTTTT
few	NA	TRBJ2-7	TRBV7-8	CASSLAAGSAVYEQYF	TGTGCCAGCAGCTTAGCCGCGGGATCCGCGGTCTACGAGCAGTACTTC
few	NA	TRBJ1-2	TRBV6-1	CASREVWQGYGYTF	TGTGCCAGCAGGGAGGTTTGGCAGGGCTATGGCTACACCTTC
NA	NA	TRBJ2-5	TRBV28	CASSLFGGAWEQYF	TGTGCCAGCAGTTTATTCGGCGGGGCTTGGGAGCAGTACTTC
NA	NA	TRBJ2-2	TRBV6-1	CARKDGNTGELFF	TGTGCCAGAAAGGACGGCAACACCGGGGAGCTGTTTTTT
NA	NA	TRBJ2-3	TRBV6-5	CASSKQGEDTQYF	TGTGCCAGCAGTAAACAGGGTGAGGATACGCAGTATTTT
NA	NA	TRBJ2-7	TRBV18	CASSPPRTNSYEQYF	TGTGCCAGCTCACCACCAAGGACCAACTCCTACGAGCAGTACTTC
few	TRBD2	TRBJ2-5	TRBV10-3	CAISSGTRDEQYF	TGTGCCATCAGCTCCGGGACTAGAGATGAGCAGTACTTC
many	NA	TRBJ2-2	TRBV7-2	CASSLEPENTGELFF	TGTGCCAGCAGCTTAGAGCCGGAGAACACCGGGGAGCTGTTTTTT
NA	TRBD2	TRBJ2-5	TRBV10-3	CAISATSVEDEQYF	TGTGCCATCAGCGCTACTAGCGTCGAAGATGAGCAGTACTTC
NA	NA	TRBJ2-1	TRBV27	CASSLPSEYNEQFF	TGTGCCAGCAGTTTGCCTAGCGAATACAATGAGCAGTTCTTC
NA	NA	TRBJ2-7	TRBV12-3/TRBV12-4	CASSPQAFTYEQYF	TGTGCCAGCAGTCCCCAGGCGTTTACCTACGAGCAGTACTTC
NA	TRBD2	TRBJ2-5	TRBV20-1	CSARDRLAGGTGTQYF	TGCAGTGCTAGAGATCGACTAGCGGGAGGGACGGGGACCCAGTACTTC
NA	TRBD2	TRBJ2-1	TRBV20-1	CSPLAGVLSNEQFF	TGCAGTCCTTTAGCGGGAGTGCTGTCCAATGAGCAGTTCTTC
NA	TRBD1	TRBJ2-2	TRBV18	CASSPRQGSNTGELFF	TGTGCCAGCTCACCAAGACAGGGGTCGAACACCGGGGAGCTGTTTTTT
few	NA	TRBJ2-1	TRBV20-1	CSAAGRVGEQFF	TGCAGTGCCGCCGGGAGAGTCGGTGAGCAGTTCTTC
few	NA	TRBJ2-1	TRBV12-3/TRBV12-4	CASSSRSFKHNEQFF	TGTGCCAGCAGCTCTCGCAGTTTCAAGCACAATGAGCAGTTCTTC
NA	NA	TRBJ2-1	TRBV7-7	CASSPVAGSYNEQFF	TGTGCTAGCAGCCCCGTGGCGGGTTCCTACAATGAGCAGTTCTTC
NA	NA	TRBJ1-2	TRBV20-1	CSARSAGWHGHTF	TGCAGTGCTAGGTCGGCAGGCTGGCATGGCCACACCTTC
NA	NA	TRBJ2-5	TRBV28	CASSRTWQETQYF	TGTGCCAGCAGTCGAACTTGGCAAGAGACCCAGTACTTC
few	NA	TRBJ2-3	TRBV4-3	CASSQDARGTDTQYF	TGCGCCAGCAGCCAAGATGCCAGGGGAACAGATACGCAGTATTTT
NA	NA	TRBJ1-2	TRBV28	CASSLGQILGYTF	TGTGCCAGCAGTTTAGGACAAATTCTGGGCTACACCTTC
NA	TRBD2	TRBJ2-7	TRBV7-8	CASSLAGSGRWVYEQYF	TGTGCCAGCAGCTTAGCGGGGAGCGGGAGGTGGGTCTACGAGCAGTACTTC
NA	TRBD2	TRBJ2-1	TRBV6-5	CASSPQREGAYNEQFF	TGTGCCAGCAGTCCGCAGCGGGAGGGTGCCTACAATGAGCAGTTCTTC
NA	NA	TRBJ2-7	TRBV6-2/TRBV6-3	CASSYSRQIWTYEQYF	TGTGCCAGCAGTTACTCGAGACAGATCTGGACCTACGAGCAGTACTTC
NA	TRBD1	TRBJ2-7	TRBV5-1	CASSCPRQGLWTYEQYF	TGCGCCAGCAGCTGCCCCCGACAGGGGCTTTGGACCTACGAGCAGTACTTC
NA	NA	TRBJ2-7	TRBV20-1	CSARARGAWTYEQYF	TGCAGTGCTAGAGCCCGAGGGGCATGGACCTACGAGCAGTACTTC
few	NA	TRBJ2-7	TRBV20-1	CSARDPLGGEYEQYF	TGCAGTGCTAGAGATCCTTTGGGGGGCGAATACGAGCAGTACTTC
once	NA	TRBJ2-4	TRBV18	CASSLPGTAKNIQYF	TGTGCCAGCTCACTCCCCGGTACGGCCAAAAACATTCAGTACTTC